This is a list of T cell receptor beta chains from one sample in a study of CD8+ T cells in alopecia areata. TCRdb keeps only in-frame clones here, not all; method: immunoSEQ multiplex PCR. The sample has 200,000 to 250,000 clones; approximately 40% are singletons. The source was CD4+ T cells sorted from blood, collected at approximately week 36, from a patient treated with tofacitinib. The source of these receptors is a human donor with alopecia areata. Both conserved end residues are part of each CDR3. Fields, in order: V gene, J gene, CDR3 protein.

TRBV6-1	TRBJ2-5	CASSLATQYF
TRBV30	TRBJ2-3	CAWSGLIRTDTQYF
TRBV7-6	TRBJ2-1	CASSLVVGHNEQFF
TRBV15	TRBJ1-2	CATSRGEGTVGYTF
TRBV30	TRBJ1-1	CAFGLNTEAFF
TRBV7-9	TRBJ2-7	CASSRASYEQYF
TRBV5-6	TRBJ2-7	CASSLLLAYEQYF
TRBV4-1	TRBJ2-1	CASSIRGNEQFF
TRBV4-3	TRBJ1-2	CASSQERVGGYTF
TRBV28	TRBJ2-7	CASSFPTGGQNEQYF
TRBV5-5	TRBJ2-2	CASSSLTSGSMGGELFF
TRBV2	TRBJ2-2	CASGVVNTGELFF
TRBV30	TRBJ1-3	CAWTAGNTIYF
TRBV7-9	TRBJ2-5	CASSAKETQYF
TRBV5-1	TRBJ2-5	CASRPIAGQETQYF
TRBV7-2	TRBJ2-7	CASSNQGRGEQYF
TRBV4-2	TRBJ2-5	CASSQSRTRAGGQETQYF
TRBV29-1	TRBJ2-2	CSVEVSGTGELFF
TRBV25-1	TRBJ2-5	CASSARQETQYF
TRBV30	TRBJ2-7	CAWSASYEQYF
TRBV6-6	TRBJ1-4	CASSPLGRGSEKLFF
TRBV2	TRBJ1-2	CASLVSAGVVGYTF
TRBV30	TRBJ1-3	CAWSVDLSSGNTIYF
TRBV5-1	TRBJ2-7	CASSLSLGLASPYEQYF
TRBV20-1	TRBJ2-5	CSASMQTQYF
TRBV6-5	TRBJ1-5	CASRQRQGIQPQHF
TRBV6-1	TRBJ2-7	CASSSGQGASYEQYF
TRBV7-9	TRBJ1-4	CASSPGPDSDEKLFF
TRBV5-1	TRBJ2-7	CASSYDRGGEQYF
TRBV7-8	TRBJ2-1	CASSLNREQFF
TRBV30	TRBJ2-6	CAWSPRLGGANVLTF
TRBV6-6	TRBJ2-7	CASSYSTVSYEQYF
TRBV7-9	TRBJ1-5	CASSPQGAGQPQHF
TRBV27	TRBJ1-5	CASRGQDNQPQHF
TRBV7-9	TRBJ1-5	CASSFQGDNQPQHF
TRBV9	TRBJ2-2	CASSVVGGGGGEVFF
TRBV7-2	TRBJ2-5	CASSLADSRQETQYF
TRBV11-2	TRBJ2-1	CASSFTSGTYNEQFF
TRBV30	TRBJ1-1	CAWNDRFTEAFF
TRBV7-2	TRBJ2-1	CASSTLAGARYEQFF
TRBV28	TRBJ2-1	CASSRAREQFF
TRBV29-1	TRBJ1-4	CSVKRRFNEKLFF
TRBV5-1	TRBJ1-1	CASSHKVTATEAFF
TRBV5-6	TRBJ2-1	CASSPPGGSYNEQFF
TRBV15	TRBJ1-2	CATSRGDNYGYTF
TRBV4-3	TRBJ2-5	CASSQDHGISRTQYF
TRBV5-5	TRBJ1-5	CASSLERQGTQPQHF
TRBV29-1	TRBJ2-2	CSVGGGKGNTGELFF
TRBV25-1	TRBJ2-1	CASSDGRARDEQFF
TRBV10-3	TRBJ2-7	CAISSAETYEQYF
TRBV29-1	TRBJ2-1	CSVPWTSGSYNEQFF
TRBV30	TRBJ1-5	CAWSPGISNQPQHF
TRBV11-1	TRBJ2-5	CASSPKRLGHLETQYF
TRBV7-6	TRBJ2-5	CASSPQQGQETQYF
TRBV11-2	TRBJ2-7	CASSLPSRSGAYEQYF
TRBV4-2	TRBJ2-2	CASSQLTRGAGTGELFF
TRBV29-1	TRBJ2-6	CSVEGDSGANVLTF
TRBV28	TRBJ2-1	CASSLGGHNEQFF
TRBV6-1	TRBJ2-1	CASTKGGTVYNEQFF